This TCR beta chain was found in a study of shared clonotypes between healthy human individuals. This CDR3 is 15 amino acids long. V was trimmed by 4 bases and J by 1 base, leaving 13 bases between them. Per the germline V gene, CDR1 is SEHNR and CDR2 is FQNEAQ (reference sequence). Clones were sequenced by immunoSEQ multiplex PCR, and TCRdb holds only the in-frame ones, with some missing. The data hold approximately 2.5 million clones, with 90% to 95% observed a single time. The specimen sequenced was naive CD4+ T cells from PBMCs. The subset was: CD45RA+ positively selected. This clonotype was obtained from a man in his late teens or twenties in good health. Some clones in this sample may be carry-over from other donors' samples. The chain combines TRBV7-9 with TRBJ2-5, with no clear D. The CDR3 region is CASSSSRLRQETQYF. CDR3 bases: TGTGCCAGCAGCTCGTCAAGACTGCGCCAAGAGACCCAGTACTTC.